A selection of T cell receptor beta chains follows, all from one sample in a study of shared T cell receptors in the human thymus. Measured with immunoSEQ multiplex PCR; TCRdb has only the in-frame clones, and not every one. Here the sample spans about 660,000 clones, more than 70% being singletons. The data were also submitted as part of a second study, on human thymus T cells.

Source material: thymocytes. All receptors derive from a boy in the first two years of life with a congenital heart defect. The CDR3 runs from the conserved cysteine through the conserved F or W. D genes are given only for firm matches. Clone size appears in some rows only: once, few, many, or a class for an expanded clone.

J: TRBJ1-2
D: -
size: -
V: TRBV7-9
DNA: TGTGCCAGCAGCTTAGGGGCAGTAGCTAACTATGGCTACACCTTC
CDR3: CASSLGAVANYGYTF

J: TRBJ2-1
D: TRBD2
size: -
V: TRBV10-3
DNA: TGTGCCATCAGTGGGCCCCTTAGCGGGGGATCATACAATGAGCAGTTCTTC
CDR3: CAISGPLSGGSYNEQFF

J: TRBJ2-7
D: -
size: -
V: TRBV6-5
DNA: TGTGCCAGCAGTCCCCGGTTGGTCCTTGGCGAGCAGTACTTC
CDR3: CASSPRLVLGEQYF

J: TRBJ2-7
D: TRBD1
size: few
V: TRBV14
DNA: TGTGCCAGCAGCGCTCGGGACAGGGGGTGTGAGCAGTACTTC
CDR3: CASSARDRGCEQYF

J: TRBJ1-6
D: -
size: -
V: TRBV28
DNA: TGTGCCAGCAGTTCCCGCAGGAATAATTCACCCCTCCACTTT
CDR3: CASSSRRNNSPLHF

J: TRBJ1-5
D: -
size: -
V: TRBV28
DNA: TGTGCCACCTCGCCTCGGGACCTCCCGGGGGGCAATCAGCCCCAGCATTTT
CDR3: CATSPRDLPGGNQPQHF

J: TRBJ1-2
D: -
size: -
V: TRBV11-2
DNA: TGTGCCAGCAGCCCGCCGACAGGTTCCTCCATTAACTATGGCTACACCTTC
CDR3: CASSPPTGSSINYGYTF

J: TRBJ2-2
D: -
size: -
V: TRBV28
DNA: TGTGCCAGCAGACATTCGGCGGAGGGTTGGGGCACCGGGGAGCTGTTTTTT
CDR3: CASRHSAEGWGTGELFF

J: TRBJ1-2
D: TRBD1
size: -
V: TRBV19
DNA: TGTGCCAGTAGTCCGGGACAGAATCCCCAAGAGCCTGGCTACACCTTC
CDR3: CASSPGQNPQEPGYTF

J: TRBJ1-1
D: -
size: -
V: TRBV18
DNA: TGTGCCAGCTCACCTGACAGAGACACTGAAGCTTTCTTT
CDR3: CASSPDRDTEAFF

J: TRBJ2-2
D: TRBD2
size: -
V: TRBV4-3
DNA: TGCGCCAGCAGCAACCCTATTAGCGGGCCGAACACCGGGGAGCTGTTTTTT
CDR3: CASSNPISGPNTGELFF

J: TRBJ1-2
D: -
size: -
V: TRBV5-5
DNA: TGTGCCAGCAGGACCTCAGCGGGGAAGCTATATGGCTACACCTTC
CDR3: CASRTSAGKLYGYTF

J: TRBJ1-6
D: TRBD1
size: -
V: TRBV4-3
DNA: TGCGCCAGCAGCCAACCCCGGAGACAGGGGGCTGAATCACCCCTCCACTTT
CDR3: CASSQPRRQGAESPLHF

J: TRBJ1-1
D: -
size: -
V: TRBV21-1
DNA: TGTGCCAGCAGCACAGTACAGGGTCCCGAAGCTTTCTTT
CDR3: CASSTVQGPEAFF

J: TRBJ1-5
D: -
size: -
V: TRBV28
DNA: TGTGCCACCCAGGGGAGGGAACAGCCCCAGCATTTT
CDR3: CATQGREQPQHF

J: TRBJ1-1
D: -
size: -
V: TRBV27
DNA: TGTGCCAGCAGGGGGCCTTCGAACACTGAAGCTTTCTTT
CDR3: CASRGPSNTEAFF

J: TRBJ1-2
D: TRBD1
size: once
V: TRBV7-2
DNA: TGTGCCAGCAGGGTTCCGGGGACAGGGATGAGCTACACCTTC
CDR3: CASRVPGTGMSYTF